What follows is one TCR beta chain and its context. This clone was seen only once. It lacks a known antigen. Base qualities are not recorded, but no much larger clone differs from it by a single base. The library came from the immunoSEQ multiplex PCR assay. For the original study's pipeline: To diagnose cytomegalovirus status from the catalog of TCR beta chain sequences, a statistical classification framework was built. TCRdb's version of the immuneACCESS table is confined to in-frame rearrangements and falls short of the full clone set. An unresolved V gene accounts for under half of the shortfall where checked; the remainder is of unknown origin. D and trimming were read from the DNA, whereas the V and J calls and clone size are those reported in that table. Here the sample has roughly 140,000 clones; roughly 89% occur a single time. Clones ranked in the top ten supply around 3.4% of the sample.

The sample originates from a study of cytomegalovirus exposure and HLA in healthy donors (dated by TCRdb to 2016 to 2017). For the study in its entirety: According to a later analysis, the 120 or so validation repertoires were produced on the same platform as the 680 or so repertoires of the first cohort. To predict cytomegalovirus infection status, the study brought together high-throughput TCR immunosequencing, statistical association of individual TCRs with disease status, and machine learning. The aim of the study was to test whether cataloging public T cell receptors could identify signatures of past pathogen exposure. A separate validation cohort of roughly 130 different subjects was used in addition to the approximately 640-subject first cohort.

Study-wide conclusions, independent of this receptor: The classifier was reported to diagnose cytomegalovirus status with high specificity and sensitivity in both the original and validation cohorts. The authors suggested that the approach could potentially be extended to other disease states and immunological phenotypes. Subsequent analysis determined that TCRs grouped into clusters in the first cohort also showed a tendency toward co-occurrence across the 90 to 150 validation repertoires, and 94% of cluster scores exceeded 0. Three of the identified cytomegalovirus-associated TCR beta chains were confirmed in vitro to be specific for cytomegalovirus antigens. All 120 or so repertoires were used to score co-occurrence in the validation cohort in a later analysis, because that analysis had no HLA typing for the cohort. The study gave a list of over 150 TCR beta chains associated with cytomegalovirus. Most TCR sequences were observed very rarely across donors, whereas some public TCRs were present in many individuals.

Donors formed part of the validation cohort, which comprised 120 subjects and was distinct from the first cohort of 550 to 850 subjects. This TCR came from a woman between 18 and 30 years old in good health and CMV-seropositive. The specimen sequenced was PBMCs.

The CDR3 reads as follows: CASSLVYLSQETQYF. The nucleotide sequence is TGTGCCAGCAGCTTAGTTTACCTGAGCCAAGAGACCCAGTACTTC. The sequence joins TRBV11-3 to TRBJ2-5; no confident D gene assignment can be made. Per the germline V gene, SGHNT is the CDR1 and YENEEA is the CDR2. V was cut back by 1 base and J by 1 base, leaving a gap of 10 bases between them. The CDR3 numbers 15 residues from cysteine through phenylalanine. Of all the DNA, just the CDR3 is kept, 45 bases in frame from base 1.